This T cell receptor (beta chain) originates from a study of T cells in Graves' hyperthyroidism and ophthalmopathy. General study findings and limits: Model output signaled ophthalmopathy a median approximately 6 months ahead of onset.

V shed 0 bases and J shed 3 bases, with 15 bases lying between them. There are 17 residues in the CDR3. Per germline, CDR1 PRHDT and CDR2 FYEKMQ (reference sequence). This clonotype was detected many times. Its antigen is still unknown. The TCR beta CDR3 regions underwent amplification using RNA transcripts as the source. The HTBI primer set served for first-round RT-PCR of the TCR CDR3. TCRdb reprocessed the multiplex PCR reads via MiXCR and lists one record per CDR3 protein. The repertoire holds 460,000 or so distinct CDR3 sequences, with approximately 15% as singletons. The rearrangement joins TRBV13 to TRBJ2-1; TRBD2 might be the D (6 bases). The receptor's source is a woman aged 18-29 years with Graves' hyperthyroidism. Sequenced: blood. The CDR3 spells CASSLGLSGPDYNEQFF. The CDR3 DNA follows: TGTGCCAGCAGCTTAGGATTGAGCGGGCCTGACTACAATGAGCAGTTCTTC.